These 30 T cell receptor beta chains came from one sample sequenced in a study of CD8 T cells in cerebrospinal fluid in Alzheimer's disease (dated by TCRdb to the early 2020s). Libraries were made using 10x single-cell sequencing. Data came from a NextSeq 550. The reads, reprocessed by TCRdb, yield one row per CDR3 protein sequence and no DNA. For this sample, the table gives 1,200 to 1,500 distinct CDR3 sequences. The top ten clonotypes cover about 5% of the sample. Input material: cerebrospinal fluid. All receptors come from a human donor with Alzheimer's disease.

By frequency, this clonotype registers medium-sized. The rearrangement links TRBV11-3 to TRBJ2-5. Germline V gene data show CDR1 as SGHNT and CDR2 as YENEEA. The length of the CDR3 is 13 residues. The CDR3 loop reads CASSLEPATTQYF.

This clonotype counts as medium-sized by frequency. The gene calls are TRBV10-3 and TRBJ1-4. The CDR3 spans 13 residues. Germline V gene lookup returns CDR1 ENHRY and CDR2 SYGVKD. This CDR3 reads CATGASGGEKLFF.

This clonotype registers medium-sized (0.01 to 0.1%) by frequency. This chain connects TRBV2 to TRBJ1-1; the D call from TCRdb, TRBD1, cannot be confirmed without DNA. Germline V gene sequence: CDR1 SNHLY, CDR2 FYNNEI. The CDR3 is 13 amino acids. The CDR3 reads CASSVPGAIEAFF.

This clonotype is labeled medium-sized based on frequency. V is TRBV28 and J is TRBJ1-4; TCRdb picks TRBD1, but there is no DNA to check that call. The CDR3 consists of 11 residues. Germline V gives CDR1 MDHEN, CDR2 SYDVKM. CDR3 loop: CASGGVEKLFF.

The chain recombines TRBV3-1 with TRBJ2-2. This CDR3 is 12 amino acids long. Germline V lookup: CDR1 LGHDT, CDR2 YNNKEL (reference sequence). This CDR3 reads CASSQVTGELFF.

By frequency, this clonotype is large. V and J are TRBV20-1 and TRBJ2-3; with no DNA, the TCRdb D assignment of TRBD2 cannot be verified. Germline lookup yields CDR1 DFQATT and CDR2 SNEGSKA (reference sequence). There are 13 residues in the CDR3. This chain's CDR3 is CSASSSGADTQYF.

Measured by frequency, this clonotype is medium-sized. J is TRBJ1-1 and V is TRBV29-1; TCRdb's D call of TRBD1 is untestable without DNA. Germline V lookup: CDR1 SQVTM, CDR2 ANQGSEA. The CDR3 runs to 12 residues. The CDR3: CSGGQGPREAFF.

This clonotype is called medium-sized based on its frequency. This chain uses TRBV29-1 with TRBJ1-2; as DNA is missing, the TRBD1 call by TCRdb cannot be tested. This CDR3 has 16 residues. The germline CDR1 and CDR2 sequences are SQVTM and ANQGSEA. This CDR3 reads CSVDPDPGGRPYGYTF. The full variable domain, its missing parts supplied by reference TRBV29-1 and TRBJ1-2, is SAVISQKPSRDICQRGTSLTIQCQVDSQVTMMFWYRQQPGQSLTLIATANQGSEATYESGFVIDKFPISRPNLTFSTLTVSNMSPEDSSIYLCSVDPDPGGRPYGYTFGSGTRLTVV.

Measured by frequency, this clonotype is medium-sized. The chain has TRBV9 and TRBJ2-3; checking the TCRdb D call of TRBD1 is not possible without DNA. The germline CDR1 and CDR2 sequences are SGDLS and YYNGEE. This CDR3 spans 15 amino acids. The CDR3: CASTLTARGADTQYF.

This clonotype is classed as large by frequency. The chain uses TRBV7-3 and TRBJ2-3; TCRdb's D gene call, TRBD2, goes unchecked for lack of DNA. Germline V CDR1 and CDR2: SGHTA, FQGTGA. CDR3 size: 16 residues. The CDR3 spells CASSLTSGSGTDTQYF.

This clonotype is deemed medium-sized by its frequency. V gene TRBV2 combines with J gene TRBJ2-1; TCRdb indicates TRBD2, and absent DNA this call remains unverified. CDR3 length: 15 residues. The germline gives CDR1 SNHLY, CDR2 FYNNEI. The CDR3 loop is CASIVRDPTPHEQFF.

In terms of frequency, this clonotype is medium-sized. The CDR3 here is CASSESSGGKQETQYF. The chain carries TRBV2 and TRBJ2-5; TCRdb outputs TRBD1, but without DNA this stays unchecked. There are 16 residues in the CDR3. In germline, CDR1 is SNHLY, CDR2 FYNNEI.

In terms of frequency, this clonotype is medium-sized (0.01 to 0.1%). This sequence joins TRBV20-1 and TRBJ2-1; TCRdb returns TRBD1, unconfirmable since there is no DNA. Germline CDR1 reads DFQATT; CDR2 reads SNEGSKA (reference sequence). The CDR3 totals 12 residues. CDR3 region: CSATVPGNEQFF.

This clonotype is classed as large by frequency. The rearrangement links TRBV3-1 to TRBJ2-7. CDR3 length equals 15 residues. Germline V gene sequence: CDR1 LGHDT, CDR2 YNNKEL (reference sequence). CDR3 sequence reads: CASSQDLAGSYEQYF.

Its frequency marks this clonotype as medium-sized (0.01 to 0.1%). The V gene is TRBV4-1, the J gene TRBJ1-1; absent DNA, TCRdb's TRBD1 call cannot be checked. The CDR3 sequence is 15 residues long. The germline gives CDR1 MGHRA, CDR2 YSYEKL. The CDR3: CASSQLGTVNTEAFF.

This clonotype registers medium-sized by frequency. The V call is TRBV11-2, the J call TRBJ1-2; with no DNA, the TCRdb D assignment of TRBD1 cannot be verified. The CDR3 is 17 amino acids. Looked up from germline, CDR1 is SGHAT and CDR2 is FQNNGV. The CDR3 loop is CASSWDRGPSANYGYTF.

Frequency places this clonotype as large. This chain joins TRBV10-3 and TRBJ2-5; with no DNA, the TCRdb D assignment of TRBD1 cannot be verified. The CDR3 has 14 residues. Germline V lookup: CDR1 ENHRY, CDR2 SYGVKD. The CDR3: CAIGEGAGQETQYF.

This clonotype shows up as medium-sized by frequency. The chain carries TRBV2 and TRBJ2-1; the D call of TRBD1 rests on TCRdb alone, since no DNA is present to check it. Looked up from germline, CDR1 is SNHLY and CDR2 is FYNNEI. CDR3 length: 16 residues. CDR3 residues: CASSASGQGPYNEQFF.

By frequency, this clonotype is medium-sized (0.01 to 0.1%). The chain links TRBV15 to TRBJ1-4. The CDR3 runs to 12 residues. The germline V gene has CDR1 LNHNV and CDR2 YYDKDF (reference sequence). The CDR3 here is CATSRDAGQLFF.

This clonotype is medium-sized by frequency. CDR3 sequence reads: CAISDDLGGELKKLFF. V usage is TRBV10-3 and J usage is TRBJ1-4. Germline CDR1 and CDR2: ENHRY and SYGVKD. CDR3 size: 16 residues.

This clonotype shows up as medium-sized by frequency. This rearrangement joins TRBV6-1 to TRBJ2-1. The CDR3 is made up of 14 amino acids. Germline V gives CDR1 MNHNS, CDR2 SASEGT. Here the CDR3 reads CASSDGLGNNEQFF.

Its frequency marks this clonotype as medium-sized (0.01 to 0.1%). The chain recombines TRBV27 with TRBJ2-5; TCRdb names TRBD1, which stays unverified in the absence of DNA. CDR1 and CDR2 from the germline V gene are MNHEY and SMNVEV (reference sequence). This CDR3 has 14 amino acids. CDR3 residues: CASSTGVLQETQYF.

Frequency places this clonotype as medium-sized (0.01 to 0.1%). The gene calls are TRBV11-3 and TRBJ1-1; TCRdb indicates TRBD1, and absent DNA this call remains unverified. CDR1 and CDR2 from the germline V gene are SGHNT and YENEEA. The CDR3 has 15 residues. The CDR3 spells CASSPRSLQDTEAFF.

This clonotype ranks as large in terms of frequency. The V call is TRBV10-2, the J call TRBJ2-1; the TRBD1 assignment by TCRdb is unverifiable without DNA. CDR1 is WSHSY, CDR2 SAAADI, per germline. This CDR3 contains 14 residues. CDR3 in amino acids: CASRGAGPYNEQFF.

This clonotype ranks as medium-sized in terms of frequency. The rearrangement joins TRBV21-1 to TRBJ1-4; TCRdb's D call, TRBD1, is unchecked because there is no DNA. TRBV21-1 is a listed pseudogene. The CDR3 has 19 residues. The CDR3 sequence: CASSTEGSGQMVQYEKLFF.

This clonotype is called large (0.1 to 1%) based on its frequency. The rearrangement links TRBV5-1 to TRBJ1-5; with no DNA, the TCRdb D assignment of TRBD1 cannot be verified. The CDR3 extends over 13 amino acids. CDR1 and CDR2 (germline): SGHRS, YFSETQ. CDR3 sequence reads: CASSEQGAQPQHF. The full variable domain, rest sourced from reference TRBV5-1 and TRBJ1-5, is KAGVTQTPRYLIKTRGQQVTLSCSPISGHRSVSWYQQTPGQGLQFLFEYFSETQRNKGNFPGRFSGRQFSNSRSEMNVSTLELGDSALYLCASSEQGAQPQHFGDGTRLSIL.

This clonotype is classed as medium-sized by frequency. The chain has TRBV5-1 and TRBJ2-1; TCRdb proposes TRBD2, but this gene call is untestable without DNA. Germline lookup yields CDR1 SGHRS and CDR2 YFSETQ. This CDR3 comprises 14 residues. The CDR3 sequence: CASSFRGGYNEQFF.

This clonotype is medium-sized by frequency. The chain couples TRBV6-1 to TRBJ1-1; TCRdb proposes TRBD1, but this gene call is untestable without DNA. CDR1 MNHNS and CDR2 SASEGT come from the germline V gene. The CDR3 has 14 residues. CDR3 region: CASRPLLGVTEAFF.

By frequency, this clonotype registers medium-sized (0.01 to 0.1%). The chain uses TRBV5-5 and TRBJ1-1; lacking DNA, the TRBD1 call made by TCRdb goes unchecked. The CDR3 spans 14 residues. In germline, CDR1 is SGHKS, CDR2 YYEKEE (reference sequence). The CDR3 sequence is CASSPPVTESEAFF.

Its frequency marks this clonotype as large. This sequence joins TRBV7-6 and TRBJ2-5; absent DNA, TCRdb's TRBD1 call cannot be checked. Germline values: CDR1 SGHVS, CDR2 FNYEAQ. The CDR3 covers 13 residues. CDR3 in amino acids: CASGTGRGETQYF.